This T cell receptor (beta chain) originates from a study of T cells after yellow fever vaccination. MiXCR was run by TCRdb on the 5' RACE reads, yielding one entry per CDR3 protein. The sample has about 400,000 distinct CDR3 sequences; about 6% are singletons. V lost 5 bases to trimming and J lost 6 bases; unmatched junction nucleotides: 8. CDR1 and CDR2 from the germline V gene are DFQATT and SNEGSKA (reference sequence). CDR3 length: 15 residues. The source of this sequence is a man aged 30-40 years who received the YFV17D yellow fever vaccine. This sample comprised PBMCs, obtained 5 days after the yellow fever booster vaccination. The chain carries TRBV20-1 and TRBJ2-2; 11 positions agree with TRBD2. As DNA, the CDR3 is TGCAGTGCTCCGACTAGCGGGAACCCCTCCGGGGAGCTGTTTTTT. This encodes CSAPTSGNPSGELFF.